This passage covers 13 T cell receptor beta chains from one sample sequenced in a study of T cell changes during pregnancy in multiple sclerosis. Here immunoSEQ multiplex PCR was the method, and the copy in TCRdb shows in-frame clones only, minus some. The sample lists about 97,000 clones; 90% were seen once. This specimen was peripheral blood, taken in the second trimester of pregnancy. Receptors originate from a female donor in good health, enrolled as a control in a pregnancy study.

The chain combines TRBV27 with TRBJ1-2; D uncertain. The CDR3 sequence is 13 residues long. The germline V and J ends were trimmed by 0 bases and 7 bases, with 9 bases remaining between them. The germline CDR1 and CDR2 sequences are MNHEY and SMNVEV (reference sequence). Written as DNA, the CDR3 is TGTGCCAGCAGTTTATCGTCAAGGAGTGGCTACACCTTC. Its protein is CASSLSSRSGYTF.

This clone appeared once. The V and J genes are TRBV11-2 and TRBJ1-1, with a possible D match to TRBD1 (5 bases). This CDR3 has 14 residues. V was shortened by 2 bases and J by 5 bases, with 12 bases between the two germline ends. Per the germline V gene, CDR1 is SGHAT and CDR2 is FQNNGV. As DNA, the CDR3 is TGTGCCAGCAGCTTAAGATACGGGGGGACTGAAGCTTTCTTT. Translated, it gives CASSLRYGGTEAFF.

This chain uses TRBV5-1 with TRBJ2-7; D is perhaps TRBD1 (6 bases). V dropped 0 bases and J dropped 5 bases, with 12 bases sitting between them. Germline CDR1 SGHRS, CDR2 YFSETQ. The CDR3 has 14 residues. CDR3 loop: CASSLEWTADEQYF. CDR3 DNA: TGCGCCAGCAGCTTGGAGTGGACAGCTGACGAGCAGTACTTC.

V gene TRBV7-9 combines with J gene TRBJ1-2; D unresolved. V was clipped by 1 base and J by 11 bases, with 11 bases between them. The CDR3 consists of 12 residues. Per the germline V gene, CDR1 is SEHNR and CDR2 is FQNEAQ (reference sequence). The CDR3 sequence: CASSLGQVQYTF. The CDR3 region has the DNA TGTGCCAGCAGCTTAGGTCAGGTGCAATACACCTTC.

The CDR3: CAISESTGRDYEQYF. The CDR3 DNA reads as TGTGCCATCAGTGAGTCGACGGGCAGGGACTACGAGCAGTACTTC. This chain links TRBV10-3 with TRBJ2-7, with TRBD1 as a possible D gene (5 bases). CDR1 is ENHRY and CDR2 is SYGVKD in the germline V gene. Trimming removed 0 bases from V and 3 bases from J, with 12 bases in between. CDR3 length: 15 amino acids.

The chain joins TRBV19 to TRBJ2-2; possible D gene TRBD2, 6 bases. Germline V gene sequence: CDR1 LNHDA, CDR2 SQIVND (reference sequence). Between the trimmed V and J ends, which lost 1 base and 5 bases, there was a span of 11 bases. The CDR3 runs to 15 residues. The CDR3 DNA is TGTGCCAGTAGTATAGCGGGTGCGGGGACCGGGGAGCTGTTTTTT. Its translation: CASSIAGAGTGELFF.

The gene calls are TRBV9 and TRBJ2-7, with 9 bases matching TRBD1. Germline V gives CDR1 SGDLS, CDR2 YYNGEE. Unmatched junction bases numbered 7, after V lost 4 bases and J lost 2 bases. CDR3 size: 15 residues. The CDR3 loop is CASSPGRDRAYEQYF. CDR3 bases: TGTGCCAGCAGCCCAGGCCGGGACAGGGCCTACGAGCAGTACTTC.

The chain links TRBV5-1 to TRBJ2-2; unclear D gene. CDR3 length: 13 amino acids. The V and J ends lost 2 bases and 6 bases respectively, with 8 bases between them. The germline gives CDR1 SGHRS, CDR2 YFSETQ. CDR3 amino acids: CASSLLQPGELFF. The DNA for the CDR3 is TGCGCCAGCAGCTTATTACAGCCCGGGGAGCTGTTTTTT.

The rearrangement uses TRBV7-2 and TRBJ1-2; D is undetermined. Germline lookup yields CDR1 SGHTA and CDR2 FQGNSA. The CDR3 has 13 amino acids. V gave up 1 base and J gave up 4 bases, with 7 bases separating them. Written as DNA, the CDR3 is TGTGCCAGCAGCTTAGACAGTCGCTATGGCTACACCTTC. Translating gives CASSLDSRYGYTF.

The chain has TRBV7-2 and TRBJ1-3; tentatively, D is TRBD1 (6 bases). The germline V gene encodes CDR1 SGHTA and CDR2 FQGNSA. V was trimmed by 4 bases and J by 4 bases, leaving 17 bases between them. The CDR3 has 16 residues. The CDR3 sequence is CASSSQGQGSGNTIYF. The CDR3 coding sequence is TGTGCCAGCAGCTCTCAGGGGCAGGGTTCCGGAAACACCATATATTTT.

This chain links TRBV6-6 with TRBJ1-4; D remains ambiguous. Germline lookup yields CDR1 MNHNY and CDR2 SVGAGI (reference sequence). The CDR3 extends over 13 amino acids. The germline V and J ends were trimmed by 8 bases and 0 bases, with 7 bases remaining between them. CDR3 protein: CASGVATNEKLFF. CDR3 DNA: TGTGCCAGCGGAGTCGCAACTAATGAAAAACTGTTTTTT.

The gene calls are TRBV28 and TRBJ2-5; 10 nucleotides agree with TRBD2. Per the germline V gene, CDR1 is MDHEN and CDR2 is SYDVKM. The CDR3 contains 14 residues. After removal of 1 base from V and 4 bases from J, the junction contained 0 bases not matched to a gene. The CDR3 loop reads CASSLLAGGETQYF. The CDR3, as DNA: TGTGCCAGCAGTTTATTAGCGGGAGGAGAGACCCAGTACTTC. Looking up the rest from reference TRBV28 and TRBJ2-5 gives the full variable domain: DVKVTQSSRYLVKRTGEKVFLECVQDMDHENMFWYRQDPGLGLRLIYFSYDVKMKEKGDIPEGYSVSREKKERFSLILESASTNQTSMYLCASSLLAGGETQYFGPGTRLLVL.

This chain connects TRBV28 to TRBJ2-1, with a weak D call TRBD2 (6 bases). The CDR3 is made up of 15 amino acids. V was shortened by 7 bases and J by 4 bases, with 17 bases between the two germline ends. The germline V gene has CDR1 MDHEN and CDR2 SYDVKM. CDR3 nucleotides: TGTGCCAGCACCCTCGGAGGGAGTCGATACAATGAGCAGTTCTTC. This translates into CASTLGGSRYNEQFF.